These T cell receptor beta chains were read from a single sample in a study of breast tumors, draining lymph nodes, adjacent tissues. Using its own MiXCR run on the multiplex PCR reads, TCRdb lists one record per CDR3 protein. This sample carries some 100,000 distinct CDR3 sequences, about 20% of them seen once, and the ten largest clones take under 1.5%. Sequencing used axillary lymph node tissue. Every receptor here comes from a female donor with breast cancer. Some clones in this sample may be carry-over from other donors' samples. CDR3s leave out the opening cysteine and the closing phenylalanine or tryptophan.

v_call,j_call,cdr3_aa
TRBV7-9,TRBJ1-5,ASSLRDSNQPQH
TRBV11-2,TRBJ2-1,ASSLVQLHGEQF
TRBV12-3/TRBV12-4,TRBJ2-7,ASSLARGAYEQY
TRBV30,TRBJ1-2,AEGLGYT
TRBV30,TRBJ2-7,ACRESSYEQY
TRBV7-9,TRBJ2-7,ASSLAGGPYEQY
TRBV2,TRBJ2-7,ASSVRAQAYEQY
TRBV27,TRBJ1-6,ASSLSGTGGATSYNSPLH
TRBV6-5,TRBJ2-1,ASSLTRTYELF
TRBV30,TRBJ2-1,AWSGRGRRDNEQF
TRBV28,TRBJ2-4,ASSLGLAKNIQY
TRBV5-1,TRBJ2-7,ASSSDVCNEQY
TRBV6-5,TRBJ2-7,ASRLSGGLDEQY
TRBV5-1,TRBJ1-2,ASSLGSPDGYT
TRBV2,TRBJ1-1,AGTQGEVTEAF
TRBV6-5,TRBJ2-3,ASRRDAGGTTDTQY
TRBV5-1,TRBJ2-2,ASSLGQGSTGELF
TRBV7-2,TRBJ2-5,ASSPGLPPLGTQY
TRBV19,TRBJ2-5,ASSISTGDGSETQY
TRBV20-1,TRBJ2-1,STMRPPYNEQF
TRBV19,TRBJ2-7,ASSIGGVYEQY
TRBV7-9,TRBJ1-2,ASSPGGGQGNYGYT
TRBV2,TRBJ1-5,ASSDQVAGDQPQH
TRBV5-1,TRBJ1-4,ASSLASANNEKLF
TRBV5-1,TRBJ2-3,ASSLVPERADTQY
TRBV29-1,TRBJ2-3,SVGLAGDDTQY
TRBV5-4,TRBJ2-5,ASRSGGRKTETQY
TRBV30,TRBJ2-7,AWSGPGIVAYEQY
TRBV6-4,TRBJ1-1,ASSTGQVPAAF
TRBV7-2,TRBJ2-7,ASSFYICSGIGSVGDSSYEQY
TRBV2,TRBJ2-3,ASMGGTVADTQY
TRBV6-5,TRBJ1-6,ASSYSSPTGTNSPPH
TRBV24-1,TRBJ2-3,ATSDSTGLAGGNTDTQY
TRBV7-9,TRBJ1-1,ASSPRGGLNTEAF
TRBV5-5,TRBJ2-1,ASSSRLAGVGYNEQF
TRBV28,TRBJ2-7,ASSFRTGGTYEQY
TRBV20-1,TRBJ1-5,SASLTGYSNQPQH
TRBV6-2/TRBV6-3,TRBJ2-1,ASSWTSGRVRTYNEQF
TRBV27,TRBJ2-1,ASSQGDRLNEQF
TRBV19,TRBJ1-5,ASSTAGTGRREPQH
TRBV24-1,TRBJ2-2,ATSDNRVTGELF
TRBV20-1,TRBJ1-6,SAREARGKSPLH
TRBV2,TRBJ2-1,ASSLTEYNEQF
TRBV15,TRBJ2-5,ATSRARGQQETQY
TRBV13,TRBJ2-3,ASSSQAGVDTQY
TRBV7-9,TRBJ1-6,ASSLGTGGSPLH
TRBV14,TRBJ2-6,ASSQDPRTGANVLT